This record covers a single T cell receptor (beta chain). Its specificity is not known. This specimen belongs to a study of identical twins' blood T cells. Study-level results: Twin similarity might stem from environmental factors, not only genetics.

TCRdb used MiXCR to reprocess the 5' RACE reads, holding one entry per CDR3 protein. The sample contains fewer than 450,000 distinct CDR3 sequences, 28% of which appear only once. From germline, CDR1 is SGDLS and CDR2 YYNGEE. There are 13 residues in the CDR3. Trimming took off 6 bases at V and 8 bases at J, with 17 bases between the two ends. The chain employs TRBV9 and TRBJ1-2, with a possible D match to TRBD1 (6 bases). This sequence was found in a woman aged 18 to 55 in good health. Sequencing was done on a sample of PBMCs. The CDR3, as DNA: TGTGCCAGCATCGTCAAGGGGGACTGGGGCTACACCTTC. It encodes CASIVKGDWGYTF. The variable domain in full, with the rest retrieved from reference TRBV9 and TRBJ1-2, is DSGVTQTPKHLITATGQRVTLRCSPRSGDLSVYWYQQSLDQGLQFLIQYYNGEERAKGNILERFSAQQFPDLHSELNLSSLELGDSALYFCASIVKGDWGYTFGSGTRLTVV.